This T cell receptor (beta chain) was observed in a study of blood T cell repertoires in COVID-19. Sequencing used immunoSEQ multiplex PCR; TCRdb keeps in-frame clones, though not all of them. The sample includes 200,000 to 250,000 clones, 82% of them seen just once. Everyone who took part was roughly 18 to 89 years old, and they came from about two dozen US areas. The study assigned cohorts using participant-reported clinical history. What the recovered Cohort 3 donors had was two negative PCRs, clearance, or symptom resolution. The sequenced material came from PBMCs or T cells enriched from blood (not recorded which). This TCR derives from a woman aged 55 to 70 who had recovered from COVID-19.

The CDR3 nucleotides read TGCGCCAGCAGCCCGGGACAGGGGGCTCTCTCTGGGGCCAACGTCCTGACTTTC. It specifies CASSPGQGALSGANVLTF. V gene TRBV5-1 combines with J gene TRBJ2-6; 12 positions agree with TRBD1. This CDR3 is built from 18 residues. In germline, CDR1 is SGHRS, CDR2 YFSETQ. Unmatched junction bases numbered 5, after V lost 4 bases and J lost 0 bases. The full variable domain, in which reference TRBV5-1 and TRBJ2-6 provide the parts outside the CDR3, is KAGVTQTPRYLIKTRGQQVTLSCSPISGHRSVSWYQQTPGQGLQFLFEYFSETQRNKGNFPGRFSGRQFSNSRSEMNVSTLELGDSALYLCASSPGQGALSGANVLTFGAGSRLTVL.